One sample yielded the 7 T cell receptor beta chains listed below, sequenced in a study of Graves' ophthalmopathy and Graves' hyperthyroidism. For repertoire sequencing, the TCR beta CDR3 regions were amplified from RNA transcripts. First-round RT-PCR employed HTBI primers, with a second-round multiplex PCR after it. TCRdb itself ran the multiplex PCR reads through MiXCR, one entry per CDR3 protein. The sample comprises about 740,000 distinct CDR3 sequences, approximately 40% of which are singletons, and 40% to 45% rests with the top ten. Sequencing was performed on peripheral blood. These TCRs come from an adult man with Graves' ophthalmopathy.

This clonotype was found a few times. J is TRBJ1-4 and V is TRBV11-2; unclear D gene. V gave up 8 bases and J gave up 0 bases, with 13 bases separating them. CDR1 and CDR2 (germline): SGHAT, FQNNGV. CDR3 size: 15 residues. CDR3 coding DNA: TGTGCCAGCCGACTTACCGGTACAACTAATGAAAAACTGTTTTTT. Its translation: CASRLTGTTNEKLFF.

This clonotype was seen a handful of times. The V call is TRBV11-2, the J call TRBJ1-3; a weak D match, TRBD1 (5 bases). There are 16 residues in the CDR3. The germline CDR1 and CDR2 sequences are SGHAT and FQNNGV. V lost 2 bases and J lost 1, with 12 bases in between. The chain's CDR3 is CASSLSTGLSGNTIYF. As DNA, the CDR3 is TGTGCCAGCAGCTTATCTACAGGTCTATCTGGAAACACCATATATTTT. Combining the CDR3 with reference TRBV11-2 and TRBJ1-3 gives the whole variable domain EAGVAQSPRYKIIEKRQSVAFWCNPISGHATLYWYQQILGQGPKLLIQFQNNGVVDDSQLPKDRFSAERLKGVDSTLKIQPAKLEDSAVYLCASSLSTGLSGNTIYFGEGSWLTVV.

CDR3 protein: CASSASGRVETQYF. The CDR3 DNA reads TGTGCCAGCAGTGCTAGTGGCAGGGTCGAGACCCAGTACTTC. The chain has TRBV11-2 and TRBJ2-5; weak D call: TRBD1 (5 bases). There are 14 residues in the CDR3. The V gene's germline CDR1 is SGHAT and CDR2 FQNNGV. V lost 6 bases, J lost 5 bases, and 16 bases lay in between.

The rearrangement joins TRBV15 to TRBJ1-4; TRBD1 matches at 11 bases. The CDR3 is made up of 16 amino acids. The V gene's germline CDR1 is LNHNV and CDR2 YYDKDF (reference sequence). Trimming took 4 bases from V and 7 from J; bases not matched to a gene: 8. The CDR3 sequence: CATSKYRDRGGEKLFF. CDR3 nucleotide sequence: TGTGCCACCAGCAAGTACCGGGACAGGGGGGGTGAAAAACTGTTTTTT.

The chain recombines TRBV2 with TRBJ1-2, with D possibly matching TRBD1 (5 bases). The germline V and J ends were trimmed by 6 bases and 13 bases, with 18 bases remaining between them. The CDR3 covers 12 residues. Germline CDR1 is SNHLY and CDR2 is FYNNEI. The CDR3 spells CASSTGTSGRTF. The CDR3 nucleotides are TGTGCCAGCAGCACCGGGACTAGCGGGCGCACCTTC.

This clonotype was counted a few times. The chain combines TRBV14 with TRBJ2-5, with a possible D match to TRBD2 (6 bases). With 0 bases removed from V and 4 bases from J, the gap between germline ends came to 9 bases. This CDR3 is built from 14 residues. From germline, CDR1 is SGHDN and CDR2 FVKESK. CDR3 nucleotides: TGTGCCAGCAGCCAAGAATTCGGGGGAGAGACCCAGTACTTC. It specifies CASSQEFGGETQYF.

This clonotype has just a few counts. The chain uses TRBV7-9 and TRBJ2-2; D remains unclear. Per germline, CDR1 SEHNR and CDR2 FQNEAQ (reference sequence). CDR3 length: 15 residues. Trimming shortened V by 4 bases and J by 4 bases, and 13 bases separated the two germline ends. This CDR3 is CASSSLSWGTGELFF. The CDR3 DNA follows: TGTGCCAGCAGCTCCCTATCCTGGGGCACCGGGGAGCTGTTTTTT.